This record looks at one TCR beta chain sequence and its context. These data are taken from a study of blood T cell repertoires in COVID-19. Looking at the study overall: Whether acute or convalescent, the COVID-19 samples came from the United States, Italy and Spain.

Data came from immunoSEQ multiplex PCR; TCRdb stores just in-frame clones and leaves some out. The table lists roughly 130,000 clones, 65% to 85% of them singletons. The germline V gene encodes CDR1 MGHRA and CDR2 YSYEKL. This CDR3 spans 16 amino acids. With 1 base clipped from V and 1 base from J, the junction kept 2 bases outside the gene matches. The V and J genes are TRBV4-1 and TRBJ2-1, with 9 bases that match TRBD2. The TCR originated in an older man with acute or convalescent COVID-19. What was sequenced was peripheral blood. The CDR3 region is CASSQGAGGSYNEQFF. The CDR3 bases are TGCGCCAGCAGCCAAGGAGCGGGGGGATCCTACAATGAGCAGTTCTTC.